This T cell receptor beta chain came from a study of tumor and adjacent non-tumor tissue in lung cancer. As for the study in general: The cohort had approximately 13 adenocarcinoma, 2 squamous cell and 1 small cell patients.

Overall study findings and caveats: Compared with tumor, normal lung showed significantly lower TCR diversity. Normal lung showed higher cumulative top 100 clone frequency than tumor.

This sample's RNA came from whole unsorted tissue. This non-tumor lung sample came from over 3 cm beyond the tumor edge. The CDR3 is made up of 14 amino acids. A modified ARM-PCR protocol with three rounds of nested PCR amplified TCRbeta. A single record per CDR3 protein comes from TCRdb applying MiXCR to the multiplex PCR reads. The repertoire has about 110,000 distinct CDR3 sequences, about 64% of them found once; the top ten carry 15% to 20%. This clonotype has only one observation. Antigen: not known. A read error may produce the germline difference seen at one junction end. The chain has TRBV12-3 or TRBV12-4 and TRBJ1-5; D is undetermined. This receptor was taken from a man between 60 and 75 years old with non-small cell lung cancer. The specimen sequenced was distant non-tumor lung tissue. The CDR3 DNA reads as TGTGCCAGCCGTTTCGGGTACAGCCATCAGTCCCAGCATTTT. It encodes CASRFGYSHQSQHF.